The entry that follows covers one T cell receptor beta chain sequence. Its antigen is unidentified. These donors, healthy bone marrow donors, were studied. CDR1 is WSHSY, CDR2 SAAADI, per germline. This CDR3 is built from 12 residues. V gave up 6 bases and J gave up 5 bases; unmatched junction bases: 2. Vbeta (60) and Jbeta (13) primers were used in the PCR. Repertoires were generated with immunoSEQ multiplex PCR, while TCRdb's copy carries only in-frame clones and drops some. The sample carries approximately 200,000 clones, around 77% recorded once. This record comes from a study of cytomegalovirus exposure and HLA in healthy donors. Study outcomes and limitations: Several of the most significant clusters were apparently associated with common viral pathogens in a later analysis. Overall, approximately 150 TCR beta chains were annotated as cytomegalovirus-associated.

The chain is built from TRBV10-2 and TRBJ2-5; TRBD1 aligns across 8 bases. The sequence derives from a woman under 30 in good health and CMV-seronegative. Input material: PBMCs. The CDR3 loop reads CASRTGVETQYF. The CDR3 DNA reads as TGCGCCAGCAGGACAGGGGTGGAGACCCAGTACTTC.